The 16 T cell receptor beta chains listed next were all sequenced from one sample in a study of T cell repertoires in cytomegalovirus infection. Using its own MiXCR run on the reads, TCRdb lists one record per CDR3 protein. The sample lists under 800,000 distinct CDR3 sequences, 24% occurring once. Sequencing was carried out using CD8+ T cells from PBMCs. These receptors all stem from a human donor in good health (CMV status not recorded). Some clones in this sample may be carry-over from other donors' samples.

This clonotype was seen more than once but under ten times. CDR3 region: CATRDRASSNQPQHF. CDR3 nucleotides: TGTGCCACCCGAGACAGGGCAAGTAGCAATCAGCCCCAGCATTTT. V and J are TRBV6-4 and TRBJ1-5, with 7 nucleotides matching TRBD1. The germline V gene has CDR1 MRHNA and CDR2 SNTAGT. Losses at the gene ends were 10 bases for V and 0 bases for J; bases not matched to a gene: 9. The CDR3 is made up of 15 amino acids.

A few counts support this clonotype. This rearrangement joins TRBV7-9 to TRBJ1-1, with D possibly TRBD1 on 6 matching bases. V dropped 5 bases and J dropped 7 bases, with 14 bases sitting between them. The CDR3 extends over 13 amino acids. Germline V gene data show CDR1 as SEHNR and CDR2 as FQNEAQ (reference sequence). CDR3 loop: CASSPQTGLEAFF. For the CDR3, the DNA is TGTGCCAGCAGCCCCCAGACAGGCCTTGAAGCTTTCTTT.

This clonotype was counted many times. The chain carries TRBV6-6 and TRBJ2-3; 10 bases match TRBD2. Germline V gene sequence: CDR1 MNHNY, CDR2 SVGAGI (reference sequence). The CDR3 runs 17 residues. The J segment lost 5 bases and the V segment lost 6 bases, leaving 14 bases of the junction unmatched. CDR3 sequence reads: CASSLQSSGGAGDTQYF. CDR3 in DNA: TGTGCCAGCAGCCTCCAGAGCAGCGGGGGGGCCGGAGATACGCAGTATTTT.

Ten or more counts support this clonotype. The chain recombines TRBV7-6 with TRBJ2-3; 7 bases are a match to TRBD1. The germline gives CDR1 SGHVS, CDR2 FNYEAQ. The V gene end was trimmed by 5 bases and the J gene end by 1 base; junction bases not matched to a gene: 9. The CDR3 runs 16 residues. CDR3: CASSNLGQNRTDTQYF. CDR3 DNA: TGTGCCAGCAGCAACCTGGGACAGAACCGCACAGATACGCAGTATTTT.

This clonotype appeared a few times. This chain links TRBV5-6 with TRBJ2-7, with D maybe TRBD1 (5 bases). The germline V and J ends were trimmed by 1 base and 5 bases, with 7 bases remaining between them. Germline V gene lookup returns CDR1 SGHDT and CDR2 YYEEEE. The CDR3 sequence is 12 residues long. CDR3 bases: TGTGCCAGCAGCTTGCCAGGGCACGAGCAGTACGTC. It is translated as CASSLPGHEQYV.

The chain has TRBV19 and TRBJ2-2; D is possibly TRBD2 (5 bases). Germline lookup yields CDR1 LNHDA and CDR2 SQIVND (reference sequence). V lost 3 bases to trimming and J lost 4 bases, with 18 bases between them. The length of the CDR3 is 17 residues. The CDR3 DNA reads as TGTGCCAGTAGTATTGAGAGGGAAAGGTTGGGCACCGGGGAGCTGTTTTTT. This translates into CASSIERERLGTGELFF. Filled out from reference TRBV19 and TRBJ2-2, the complete variable domain reads DGGITQSPKYLFRKEGQNVTLSCEQNLNHDAMYWYRQDPGQGLRLIYYSQIVNDFQKGDIAEGYSVSREKKESFPLTVTSAQKNPTAFYLCASSIERERLGTGELFFGEGSRLTVL.

The rearrangement joins TRBV14 to TRBJ2-6; D gene ambiguous. CDR1 SGHDN and CDR2 FVKESK come from the germline V gene. V was shortened by 4 bases and J by 1 base, with 14 bases between the two germline ends. This CDR3 is 17 amino acids long. This chain's CDR3 is CASSRAGWVSGANVLTF. Here the CDR3 DNA reads TGTGCCAGCAGCCGAGCAGGCTGGGTTTCTGGGGCCAACGTCCTGACTTTC.

This clonotype showed up just a few times. The V call is TRBV19, the J call TRBJ1-1, with 10 bases identical to TRBD1. This CDR3 is 17 amino acids long. The germline gives CDR1 LNHDA, CDR2 SQIVND (reference sequence). J gave up 0 bases and V 3 bases, and 7 bases lay outside the gene matches. The CDR3, as DNA: TGTGCCAGTAGTATCCCCGGGACAGGGGTTATGAACACTGAAGCTTTCTTT. Its translation: CASSIPGTGVMNTEAFF.

A few counts support this clonotype. The chain joins TRBV7-9 to TRBJ2-7, with TRBD2 as a possible D gene (6 bases). Trimming removed 5 bases at V and 3 bases at J, with 23 bases between. This CDR3 is built from 17 residues. Germline V gene sequence: CDR1 SEHNR, CDR2 FQNEAQ (reference sequence). The CDR3 protein is CASSGAGRAVSRYEQYF. The CDR3 bases are TGTGCCAGCAGCGGGGCGGGACGAGCAGTCTCACGCTACGAGCAGTACTTC.

As to this clonotype: The junction differs from germline at one of its ends, possibly a read error. The chain employs TRBV6-1 and TRBJ2-1, with D possibly matching TRBD2 (5 bases). Germline CDR1 MNHNS, CDR2 SASEGT. The CDR3 covers 11 residues. CDR3 DNA sequence: TGTGCCAACAGTGGAGGCAATGAGCAGTTCTTC. It specifies CANSGGNEQFF.

V gene TRBV9 combines with J gene TRBJ1-5; D ambiguous. The J call may be wrong; the DNA end is better matched by TRBJ2-3. Germline values: CDR1 SGDLS, CDR2 YYNGEE. CDR3 length: 14 amino acids. The CDR3 bases are TGTGCCAGCAGCGAGGGTAATAGCAATCAGCCCCAGTATTTT. The encoded protein is CASSEGNSNQPQYF.

This clonotype was counted only a few times. The CDR3 loop is CASTQPGLPNEQFF. As DNA, the CDR3 is TGTGCCAGCACCCAACCGGGACTACCGAATGAGCAGTTCTTC. V is TRBV25-1 and J is TRBJ2-1, with 7 bases identical to TRBD2. Germline assignment: CDR1 MGHDK and CDR2 SYGVNS. Trimming removed 7 bases from V and 7 bases from J; junction bases left unmatched: 10. The CDR3 consists of 14 residues.

This sequence joins TRBV20-1 and TRBJ1-3; D uncertain. Trimming stripped 0 bases from V and 9 bases from J, with 18 bases between. This CDR3 contains 15 residues. CDR1 and CDR2 (germline): DFQATT, SNEGSKA (reference sequence). Here the CDR3 reads CSARDLDRPGGTIYF. In DNA, the CDR3 is TGCAGTGCTAGAGATCTAGACCGACCCGGCGGCACCATATATTTT.

This clonotype was found a few times. The chain combines TRBV6-6 with TRBJ1-1; no definite D call. The germline V gene has CDR1 MNHNY and CDR2 SVGAGI (reference sequence). This CDR3 contains 13 residues. The V gene lost 8 bases and the J gene lost 2 bases, with 12 bases spanning the gap. The CDR3 DNA follows: TGTGCCAGCGGCTCGACTGGAAACACTGAAGCTTTCTTT. Its protein is CASGSTGNTEAFF.

The chain couples TRBV28 to TRBJ2-1; D gene unclear. Germline CDR1 reads MDHEN; CDR2 reads SYDVKM. The CDR3 runs to 14 residues. V lost 6 bases, J lost 5 bases, and 14 bases lay in between. CDR3 sequence (DNA): TGTGCCAGCAGGACGGCAGGACGGCACAATGAGCAGTTCTTC. Its translation is CASRTAGRHNEQFF.

The chain has TRBV2 and TRBJ1-2; TRBD1 matches 9 bases. The germline V gene has CDR1 SNHLY and CDR2 FYNNEI. V gave up 7 bases and J gave up 3 bases; unmatched junction bases: 6. CDR3 length: 14 amino acids. The CDR3 bases are TGTGCCAGCATGGGGGGGACAGGGCACTATGGCTACACCTTC. It translates to CASMGGTGHYGYTF.